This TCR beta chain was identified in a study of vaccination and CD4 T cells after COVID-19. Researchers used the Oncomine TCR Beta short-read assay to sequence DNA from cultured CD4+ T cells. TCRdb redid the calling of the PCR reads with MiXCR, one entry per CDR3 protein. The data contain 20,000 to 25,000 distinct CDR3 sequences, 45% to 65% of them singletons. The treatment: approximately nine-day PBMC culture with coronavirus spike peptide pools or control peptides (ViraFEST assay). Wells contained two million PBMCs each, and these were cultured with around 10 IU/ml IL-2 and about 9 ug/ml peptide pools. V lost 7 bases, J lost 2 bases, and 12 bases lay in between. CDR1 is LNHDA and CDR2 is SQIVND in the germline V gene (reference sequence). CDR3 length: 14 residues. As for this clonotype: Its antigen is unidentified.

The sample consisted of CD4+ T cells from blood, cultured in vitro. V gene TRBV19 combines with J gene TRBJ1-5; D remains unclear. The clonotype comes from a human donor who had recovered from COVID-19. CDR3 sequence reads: CASNNAGGNQPQHF. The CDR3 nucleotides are TGTGCCAGTAACAACGCGGGCGGCAATCAGCCCCAGCATTTT.